This T cell receptor beta chain was recovered during a study of T cells in Graves' hyperthyroidism and ophthalmopathy. Regarding the study as a whole: Prediction of ophthalmopathy progression came a median approximately 6.6 months pre-onset. Most thyroid clonotypes expanded above 0.001 appeared in blood too.

In its sample, this clonotype was seen many times. The antigen is unknown. The diagnoses drew upon clinical symptoms, serum thyroxine and TRAb, thyroid ultrasound and orbital computed tomography. The TCR beta CDR3 regions underwent amplification using RNA transcripts as the source. HTBI primers were used for first-round RT-PCR of the TCR CDR3. TCRdb ran MiXCR on the multiplex PCR reads and lists one entry per CDR3 protein. Found here are roughly 500,000 distinct CDR3 sequences, approximately 49% of them singletons; the top ten hold 35% to 50%. The receptor comes from an adult woman with Graves' disease, either hyperthyroidism or ophthalmopathy (not recorded which). The sequenced sample consisted of peripheral blood or thyroid tissue (not recorded which).

CDR3 in DNA: TGTGCCAGCAGCTTCATCGGAGACACTGAAGCTTTCTTT. It codes for CASSFIGDTEAFF. The chain has TRBV7-9 and TRBJ1-1; D gene unclear. CDR3 length equals 13 residues. V lost 3 bases and J 3 bases, leaving 8 bases between the germline ends. Germline V gives CDR1 SEHNR, CDR2 FQNEAQ (reference sequence).